This T cell receptor (beta chain) stems from a study of identical twins. Findings of the study overall: The study based its conclusions on cross-sectional statistical analysis and did not follow the same donors.

This CDR3 has 13 amino acids. CDR1 and CDR2 (germline): SGHRS, YFSETQ. V was pared by 4 bases and J by 7 bases, with 8 bases of the junction left unmatched. This clonotype was seen a few times. Its target is unknown. TCRdb reprocessed the 5' RACE reads via MiXCR and lists one record per CDR3 protein. This repertoire shows about 530,000 distinct CDR3 sequences, 12% to 15% found once; its top ten account for nearly 0.45%. In addition, the sample was reused for a study of yellow fever vaccine responses in identical twins. This second study notes: Twin vaccine T cell responses reportedly seemed partly convergent, partly personalized.

The sample taken for sequencing was CD4+ T cells sorted from blood. The chain has TRBV5-1 and TRBJ2-7; 7 bases match TRBD1. This TCR derives from a woman between 18 and 29 years old in good health. The CDR3 spells CASSASGQREQYF. Written as DNA, the CDR3 is TGCGCCAGCAGCGCCTCGGGACAGCGGGAGCAGTACTTC.